This is a list of T cell receptor beta chains from one sample in a study of control samples from healthy donors and cancer patients. Generated by immunoSEQ multiplex PCR, the TCRdb table keeps only in-frame clones and is missing some. Among 60,000 to 95,000 clones, 89% were seen once, and the ten largest hold roughly a tenth. The sequenced material came from PBMCs. Receptors were obtained from a woman aged 45 to 65 with colorectal cancer. Both conserved end residues are part of each CDR3. The order of the fields is clone size, V gene, D gene, J gene, CDR3 protein, CDR3 DNA. A D gene is named only where the DNA matches it firmly. Clone sizes are given selectively: once, few, many, or a class where the clone is expanded.

abundance: once
v_gene: TRBV10-3
d_gene: -
j_gene: TRBJ1-2
CDR3aa: CAISESGTRGDYGYTF
CDR3nt: TGTGCCATCAGTGAGTCAGGGACGAGGGGTGACTATGGCTACACCTTC

abundance: -
v_gene: TRBV19
d_gene: -
j_gene: TRBJ1-5
CDR3aa: CASSIEGSGQPQHF
CDR3nt: TGTGCCAGTAGTATAGAGGGGTCGGGACAGCCCCAGCATTTT

abundance: -
v_gene: TRBV12-3/TRBV12-4
d_gene: -
j_gene: TRBJ2-2
CDR3aa: CASSLGVAGELFF
CDR3nt: TGTGCCAGCAGTTTGGGTGTCGCCGGGGAGCTGTTTTTT

abundance: -
v_gene: TRBV18
d_gene: -
j_gene: TRBJ2-1
CDR3aa: CASSTGDNEQFF
CDR3nt: TGTGCCAGTTCGACAGGTGACAATGAGCAGTTCTTC

abundance: -
v_gene: TRBV4-3
d_gene: TRBD1
j_gene: TRBJ1-2
CDR3aa: CASSRTGQRYGYTF
CDR3nt: TGCGCCAGCAGCCGGACAGGTCAACGGTATGGCTACACCTTC

abundance: -
v_gene: TRBV30
d_gene: -
j_gene: TRBJ1-3
CDR3aa: CAWSVGVSGNTIYF
CDR3nt: TGTGCCTGGAGTGTAGGTGTCTCTGGAAACACCATATATTTT

abundance: -
v_gene: TRBV20-1
d_gene: -
j_gene: TRBJ1-3
CDR3aa: CSAVTGNTIYF
CDR3nt: TGCAGTGCGGTAACAGGAAACACCATATATTTT

abundance: -
v_gene: TRBV7-3
d_gene: -
j_gene: TRBJ2-3
CDR3aa: CASSLAGGAVADTQYF
CDR3nt: TGTGCCAGCAGCTTAGCTGGAGGGGCGGTTGCAGATACGCAGTATTTT

abundance: -
v_gene: TRBV11-1
d_gene: -
j_gene: TRBJ1-4
CDR3aa: CASSFRGNEKLFF
CDR3nt: TGTGCCAGCAGCTTTAGGGGTAATGAAAAACTGTTTTTT

abundance: -
v_gene: TRBV2
d_gene: -
j_gene: TRBJ1-1
CDR3aa: CASSVNTEAFF
CDR3nt: TGTGCCAGCAGCGTGAACACTGAAGCTTTCTTT

abundance: -
v_gene: TRBV5-1
d_gene: TRBD1
j_gene: TRBJ1-4
CDR3aa: CASSLTGGGSEKLFF
CDR3nt: TGCGCCAGCAGCTTAACAGGGGGCGGGAGTGAAAAACTGTTTTTT

abundance: -
v_gene: TRBV7-3
d_gene: -
j_gene: TRBJ2-2
CDR3aa: CASSLRGANTGELFF
CDR3nt: TGTGCCAGCAGCTTAAGGGGAGCGAACACCGGGGAGCTGTTTTTT

abundance: -
v_gene: TRBV2
d_gene: -
j_gene: TRBJ1-1
CDR3aa: CASSVSGAEAFF
CDR3nt: TGTGCCAGCAGTGTTTCAGGGGCTGAAGCTTTCTTT

abundance: -
v_gene: TRBV13
d_gene: -
j_gene: TRBJ1-4
CDR3aa: CASSLGREKLFF
CDR3nt: TGTGCCAGCAGCTTAGGCCGGGAAAAACTGTTTTTT

abundance: -
v_gene: TRBV27
d_gene: TRBD1
j_gene: TRBJ2-2
CDR3aa: CASSFRGQMAGELFF
CDR3nt: TGTGCCAGCAGTTTCAGGGGGCAAATGGCCGGGGAGCTGTTTTTT

abundance: -
v_gene: TRBV2
d_gene: -
j_gene: TRBJ2-3
CDR3aa: CASSATGTTPDTQYF
CDR3nt: TGTGCCAGCAGTGCGACCGGGACGACCCCGGATACGCAGTATTTT

abundance: -
v_gene: TRBV12-5
d_gene: -
j_gene: TRBJ2-5
CDR3aa: CASGLARETQYF
CDR3nt: TGTGCTAGTGGTTTGGCCCGTGAGACCCAGTACTTC